This record looks at one T cell receptor (beta chain) sequence and its context. CDR3 length: 14 amino acids. Germline values: CDR1 LGHNA, CDR2 YNFKEQ. V lost 3 bases, J lost 3 bases, and 3 bases stayed unmatched. The sample comes from a study of cytomegalovirus exposure and HLA in healthy donors. In the PCR, 60 Vbeta and 13 Jbeta primers were used. Clones were read by immunoSEQ multiplex PCR, and TCRdb kept only the in-frame ones, dropping some. The data hold roughly 120,000 clones, with around three quarters observed a single time. V and J are TRBV4-2 and TRBJ2-7; 9 bases are shared with TRBD1. This TCR came from a man under 40 in good health and CMV-seronegative. The sample consisted of PBMCs. The CDR3 nucleotides read TGTGCCAGCAGCCACGACAGGGGGAACTACGAGCAGTACTTC. Encoded protein: CASSHDRGNYEQYF.